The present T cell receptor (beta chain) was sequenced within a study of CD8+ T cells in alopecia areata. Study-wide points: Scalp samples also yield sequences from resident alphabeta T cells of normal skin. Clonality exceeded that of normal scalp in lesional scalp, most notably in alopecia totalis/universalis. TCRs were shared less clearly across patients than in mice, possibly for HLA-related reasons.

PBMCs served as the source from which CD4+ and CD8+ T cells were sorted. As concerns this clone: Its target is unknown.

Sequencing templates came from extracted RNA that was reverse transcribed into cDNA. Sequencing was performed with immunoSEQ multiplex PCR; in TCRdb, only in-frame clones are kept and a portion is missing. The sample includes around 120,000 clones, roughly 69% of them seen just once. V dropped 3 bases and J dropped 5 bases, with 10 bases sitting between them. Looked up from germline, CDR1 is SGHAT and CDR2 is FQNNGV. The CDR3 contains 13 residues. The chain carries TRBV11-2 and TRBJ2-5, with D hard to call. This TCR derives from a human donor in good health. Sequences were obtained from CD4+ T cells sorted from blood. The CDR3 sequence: CASSFGNSETQYF. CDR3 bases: TGTGCCAGCAGCTTCGGCAACTCGGAGACCCAGTACTTC.